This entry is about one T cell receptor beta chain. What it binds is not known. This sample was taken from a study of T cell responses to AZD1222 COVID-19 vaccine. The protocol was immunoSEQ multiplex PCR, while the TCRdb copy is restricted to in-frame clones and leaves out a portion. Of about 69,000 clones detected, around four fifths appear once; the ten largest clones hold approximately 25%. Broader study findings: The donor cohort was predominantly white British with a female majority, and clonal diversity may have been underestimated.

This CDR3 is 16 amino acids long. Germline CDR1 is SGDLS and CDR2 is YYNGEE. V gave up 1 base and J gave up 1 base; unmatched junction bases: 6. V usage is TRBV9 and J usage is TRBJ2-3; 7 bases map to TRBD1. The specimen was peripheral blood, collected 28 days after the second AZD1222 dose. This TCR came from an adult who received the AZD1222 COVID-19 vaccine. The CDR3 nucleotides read TGTGCCAGCAGCGTAAACTTCGACAGGGGCACAGATACGCAGTATTTT. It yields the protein CASSVNFDRGTDTQYF.